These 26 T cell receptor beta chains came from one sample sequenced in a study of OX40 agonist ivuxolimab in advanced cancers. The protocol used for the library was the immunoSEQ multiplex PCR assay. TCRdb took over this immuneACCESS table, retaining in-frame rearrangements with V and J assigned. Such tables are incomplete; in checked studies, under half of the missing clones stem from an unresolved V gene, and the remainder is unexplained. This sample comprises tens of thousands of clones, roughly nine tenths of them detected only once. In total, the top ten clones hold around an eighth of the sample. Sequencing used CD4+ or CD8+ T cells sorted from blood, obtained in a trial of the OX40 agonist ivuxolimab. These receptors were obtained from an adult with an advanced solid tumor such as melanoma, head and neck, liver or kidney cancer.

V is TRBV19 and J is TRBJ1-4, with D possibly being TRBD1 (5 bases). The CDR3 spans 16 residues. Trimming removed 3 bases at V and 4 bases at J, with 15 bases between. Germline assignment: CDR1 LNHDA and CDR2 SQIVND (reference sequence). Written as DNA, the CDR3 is TGTGCCAGTAGTATTATGTTGGCAGGGAATAATGAAAAACTGTTTTTT. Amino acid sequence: CASSIMLAGNNEKLFF.

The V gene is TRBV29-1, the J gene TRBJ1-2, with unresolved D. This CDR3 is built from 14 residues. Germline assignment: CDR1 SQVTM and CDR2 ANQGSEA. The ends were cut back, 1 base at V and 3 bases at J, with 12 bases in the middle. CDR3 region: CSVEVGKRDYGYTF. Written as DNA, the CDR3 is TGCAGCGTTGAAGTGGGGAAAAGGGACTATGGCTACACCTTC.

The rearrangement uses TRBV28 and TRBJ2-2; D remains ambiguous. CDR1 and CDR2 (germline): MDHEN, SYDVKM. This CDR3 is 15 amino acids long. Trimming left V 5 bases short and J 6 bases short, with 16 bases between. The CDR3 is CASSLVGKGAGELFF. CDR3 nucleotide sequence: TGTGCCAGCAGTCTAGTGGGCAAGGGCGCCGGGGAGCTGTTTTTT.

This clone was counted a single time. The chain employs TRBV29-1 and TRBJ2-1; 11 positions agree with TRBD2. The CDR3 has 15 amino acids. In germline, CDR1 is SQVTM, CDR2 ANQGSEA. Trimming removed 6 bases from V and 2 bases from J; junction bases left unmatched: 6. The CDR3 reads CSVVTSGIPYNEQFF. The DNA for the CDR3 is TGCAGCGTCGTGACTAGCGGGATACCCTACAATGAGCAGTTCTTC.

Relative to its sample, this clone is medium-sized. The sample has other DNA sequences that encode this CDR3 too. The CDR3 sequence: CASSPEASGSSYNEQFF. In nucleotides, the CDR3 is TGCGCCAGCAGCCCGGAGGCTAGCGGGAGCTCCTACAATGAGCAGTTCTTC. The chain uses TRBV5-1 and TRBJ2-1, with 10 bases matching TRBD2. The junction had 7 bases not matched to a gene; V was cut back by 4 bases and J by 0 bases. CDR1 SGHRS and CDR2 YFSETQ come from the germline V gene. The CDR3 runs 17 residues.

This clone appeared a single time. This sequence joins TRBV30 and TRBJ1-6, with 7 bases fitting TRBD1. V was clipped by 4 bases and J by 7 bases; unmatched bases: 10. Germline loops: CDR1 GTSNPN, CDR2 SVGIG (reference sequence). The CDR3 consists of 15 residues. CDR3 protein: CAWKAGGKRNSPLHF. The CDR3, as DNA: TGTGCCTGGAAAGCAGGGGGAAAAAGGAATTCACCCCTCCACTTT.

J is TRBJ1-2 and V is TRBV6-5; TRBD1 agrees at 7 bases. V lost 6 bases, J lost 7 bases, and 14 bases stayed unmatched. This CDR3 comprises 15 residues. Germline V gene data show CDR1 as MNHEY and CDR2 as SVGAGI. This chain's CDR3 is CASSGQGGPFGGYTF. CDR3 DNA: TGTGCCAGCAGCGGGCAGGGGGGGCCTTTTGGTGGCTACACCTTC.

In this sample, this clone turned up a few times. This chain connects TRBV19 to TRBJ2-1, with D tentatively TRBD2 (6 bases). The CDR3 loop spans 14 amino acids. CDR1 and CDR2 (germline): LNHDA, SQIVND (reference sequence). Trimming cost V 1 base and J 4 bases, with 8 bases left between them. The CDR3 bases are TGTGCCAGTAGTATAGGGACTACTTACAATGAGCAGTTCTTC. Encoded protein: CASSIGTTYNEQFF.

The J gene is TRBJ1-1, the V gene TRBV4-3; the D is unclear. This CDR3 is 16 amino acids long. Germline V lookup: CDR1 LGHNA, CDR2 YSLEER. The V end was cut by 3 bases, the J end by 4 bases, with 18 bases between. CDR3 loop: CASSQDQALDITEAFF. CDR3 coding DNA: TGCGCCAGCAGCCAGGATCAGGCCCTGGATATCACTGAAGCTTTCTTT.

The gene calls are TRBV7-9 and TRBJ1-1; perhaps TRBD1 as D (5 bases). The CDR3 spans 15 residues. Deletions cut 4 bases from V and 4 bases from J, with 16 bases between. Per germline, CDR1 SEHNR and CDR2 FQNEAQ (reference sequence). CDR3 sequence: CASSSDILLGTEAFF. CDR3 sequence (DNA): TGTGCCAGCAGCTCGGACATCTTATTAGGCACTGAAGCTTTCTTT.

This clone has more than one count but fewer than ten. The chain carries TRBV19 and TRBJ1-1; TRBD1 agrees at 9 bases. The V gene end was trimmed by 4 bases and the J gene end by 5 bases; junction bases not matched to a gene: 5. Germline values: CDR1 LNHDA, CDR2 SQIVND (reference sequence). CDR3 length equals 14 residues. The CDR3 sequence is CASSRNRGLTEAFF. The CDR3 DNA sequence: TGTGCCAGTAGTAGGAACAGGGGGCTTACTGAAGCTTTCTTT.

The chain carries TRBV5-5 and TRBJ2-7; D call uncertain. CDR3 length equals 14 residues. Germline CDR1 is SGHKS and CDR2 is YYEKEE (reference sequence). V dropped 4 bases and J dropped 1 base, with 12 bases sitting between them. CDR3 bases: TGTGCCAGCAGCGGCCCTCCTCAGTCCTACGAGCAGTACGTC. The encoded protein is CASSGPPQSYEQYV.

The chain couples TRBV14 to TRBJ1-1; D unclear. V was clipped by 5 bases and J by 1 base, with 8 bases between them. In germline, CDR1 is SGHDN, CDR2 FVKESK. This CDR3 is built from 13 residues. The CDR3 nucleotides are TGTGCCAGCAGCGACGCGGGGAACACTGAAGCTTTCTTT. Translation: CASSDAGNTEAFF.

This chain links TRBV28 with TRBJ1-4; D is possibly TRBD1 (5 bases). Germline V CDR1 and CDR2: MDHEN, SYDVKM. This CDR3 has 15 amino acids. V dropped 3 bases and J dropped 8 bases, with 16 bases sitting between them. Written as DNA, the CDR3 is TGTGCCAGCAGTTTGGAGGGCCAGGGATACGAAAAACTGTTTTTT. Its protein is CASSLEGQGYEKLFF.

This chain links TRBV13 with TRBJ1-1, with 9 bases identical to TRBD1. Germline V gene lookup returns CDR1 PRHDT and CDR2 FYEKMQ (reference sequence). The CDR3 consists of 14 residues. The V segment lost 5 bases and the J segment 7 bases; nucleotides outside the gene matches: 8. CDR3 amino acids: CASSPGQGGFEAFF. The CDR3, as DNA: TGTGCCAGCAGCCCGGGACAGGGAGGATTTGAAGCTTTCTTT.

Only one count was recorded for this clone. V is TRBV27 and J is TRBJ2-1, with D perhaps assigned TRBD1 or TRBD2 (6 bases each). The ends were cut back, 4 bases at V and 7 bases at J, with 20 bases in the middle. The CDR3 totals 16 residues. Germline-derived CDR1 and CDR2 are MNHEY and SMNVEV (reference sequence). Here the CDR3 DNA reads TGTGCCAGCAGTTCGGATCGGGGGCGTAATAGGAATGAGCAGTTCTTC. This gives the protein CASSSDRGRNRNEQFF.

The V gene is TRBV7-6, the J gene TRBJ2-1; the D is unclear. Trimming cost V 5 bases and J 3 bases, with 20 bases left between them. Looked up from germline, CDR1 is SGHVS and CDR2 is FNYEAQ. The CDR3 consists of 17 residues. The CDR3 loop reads CASSHRAGVVFYNEQFF. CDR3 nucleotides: TGTGCCAGCAGCCACCGGGCAGGTGTAGTCTTCTACAATGAGCAGTTCTTC.

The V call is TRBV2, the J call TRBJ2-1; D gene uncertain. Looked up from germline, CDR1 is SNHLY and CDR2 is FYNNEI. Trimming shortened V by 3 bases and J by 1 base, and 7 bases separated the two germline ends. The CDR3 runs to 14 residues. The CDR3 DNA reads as TGTGCCAGCAGTGAGGTAGTGTCCTACAATGAGCAGTTCTTC. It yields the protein CASSEVVSYNEQFF.

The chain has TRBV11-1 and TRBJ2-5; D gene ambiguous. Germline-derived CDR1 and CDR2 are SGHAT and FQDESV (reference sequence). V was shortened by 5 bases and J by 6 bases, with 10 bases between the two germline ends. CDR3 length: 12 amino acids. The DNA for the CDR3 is TGTGCCAGCAGCCTTATCCGGAAGACCCAGTACTTC. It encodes CASSLIRKTQYF. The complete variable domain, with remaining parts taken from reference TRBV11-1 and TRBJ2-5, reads EAEVAQSPRYKITEKSQAVAFWCDPISGHATLYWYRQILGQGPELLVQFQDESVVDDSQLPKDRFSAERLKGVDSTLKIQPAELGDSAMYLCASSLIRKTQYFGPGTRLLVL.

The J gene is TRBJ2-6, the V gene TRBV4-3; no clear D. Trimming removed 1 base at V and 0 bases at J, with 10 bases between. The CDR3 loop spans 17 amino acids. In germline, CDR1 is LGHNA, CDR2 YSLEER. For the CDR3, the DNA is TGCGCCAGCAGCCAAGGGAGACCCGCCTCTGGGGCCAACGTCCTGACTTTC. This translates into CASSQGRPASGANVLTF.

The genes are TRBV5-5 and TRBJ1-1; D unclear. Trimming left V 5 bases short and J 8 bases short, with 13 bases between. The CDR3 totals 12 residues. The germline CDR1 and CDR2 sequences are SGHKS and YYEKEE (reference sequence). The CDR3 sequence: CASSSGSSEAFF. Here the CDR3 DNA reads TGTGCCAGCAGTTCGGGGTCGAGCGAAGCTTTCTTT. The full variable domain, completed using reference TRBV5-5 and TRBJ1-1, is DAGVTQSPTHLIKTRGQQVTLRCSPISGHKSVSWYQQVLGQGPQFIFQYYEKEERGRGNFPDRFSARQFPNYSSELNVNALLLGDSALYLCASSSGSSEAFFGQGTRLTVV.

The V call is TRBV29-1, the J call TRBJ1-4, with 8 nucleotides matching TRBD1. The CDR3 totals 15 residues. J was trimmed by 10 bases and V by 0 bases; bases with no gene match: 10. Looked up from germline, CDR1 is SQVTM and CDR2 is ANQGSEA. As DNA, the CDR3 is TGCAGCGTTGAAGACGACACGGGACAGGAGGGAAAACTGTTTTTT. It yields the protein CSVEDDTGQEGKLFF.

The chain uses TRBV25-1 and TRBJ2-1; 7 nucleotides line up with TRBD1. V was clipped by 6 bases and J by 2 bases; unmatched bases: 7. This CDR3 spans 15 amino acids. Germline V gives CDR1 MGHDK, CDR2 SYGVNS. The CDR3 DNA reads TGTGCCAGCAGACCTAGGGACAGCCCCTACAATGAGCAGTTCTTC. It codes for CASRPRDSPYNEQFF.

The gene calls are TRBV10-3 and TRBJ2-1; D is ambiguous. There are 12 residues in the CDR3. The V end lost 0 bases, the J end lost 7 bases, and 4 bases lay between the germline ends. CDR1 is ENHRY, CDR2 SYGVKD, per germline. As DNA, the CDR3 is TGTGCCATCAGTGAGTCTCAGAATGAGCAGTTCTTC. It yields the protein CAISESQNEQFF.

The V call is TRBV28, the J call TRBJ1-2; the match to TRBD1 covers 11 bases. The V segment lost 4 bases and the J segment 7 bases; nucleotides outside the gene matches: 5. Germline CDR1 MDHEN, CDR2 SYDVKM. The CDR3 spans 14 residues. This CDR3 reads CASSSAGTGGGYTF. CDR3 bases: TGTGCCAGCAGTTCGGCCGGGACAGGGGGTGGCTACACCTTC.

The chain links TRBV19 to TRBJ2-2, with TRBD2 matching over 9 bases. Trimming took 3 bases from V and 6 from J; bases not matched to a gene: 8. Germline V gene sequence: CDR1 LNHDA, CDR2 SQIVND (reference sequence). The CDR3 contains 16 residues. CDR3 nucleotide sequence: TGTGCCAGTAGTATCGGGCGGGAGGGGTTCCCCGGGGAGCTGTTTTTT. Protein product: CASSIGREGFPGELFF. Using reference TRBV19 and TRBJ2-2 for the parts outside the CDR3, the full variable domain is DGGITQSPKYLFRKEGQNVTLSCEQNLNHDAMYWYRQDPGQGLRLIYYSQIVNDFQKGDIAEGYSVSREKKESFPLTVTSAQKNPTAFYLCASSIGREGFPGELFFGEGSRLTVL.